A single sample gave rise to the 2 T cell receptor beta chains below, sequenced in a study of T-cell reconstitution after alpha-beta-depleted transplantation in children. Whole-study results and caveats: At one year after transplant, newly produced T cells mostly accounted for T-cell counts and diversity.

Molecular barcoding with unique molecular identifiers was used for the TCRbeta library. TCRdb independently ran MiXCR on the PCR reads; one entry per CDR3 protein. The top ten clones hold around 10% of a sample with 250,000 to 300,000 distinct CDR3 sequences, 6% to 10% of them seen once. Their antigen targets remain unknown. The sequences come from peripheral blood, collected 360 days after TCRalphabeta/CD19-depleted stem cell transplant. The receptor set was obtained from a female patient aged 2-9 years who had a stem cell transplant for Fanconi anemia, so the T cells may come from the graft donor.

CDR3 coding DNA: TGCAGCGTTGGTACAGGCCACCTCGGCTACACCTTC. Its protein product is CSVGTGHLGYTF. The chain employs TRBV29-1 and TRBJ1-2; TRBD1 might be the D (5 bases). V lost 4 bases, J lost 8 bases, and 14 bases lay in between. Germline V gene lookup returns CDR1 SQVTM and CDR2 ANQGSEA. The length of the CDR3 is 12 residues.

This clonotype was detected only a few times. V gene TRBV11-2 combines with J gene TRBJ2-1; D unclear. Per the germline V gene, CDR1 is SGHAT and CDR2 is FQNNGV. Trimming cost V 0 bases and J 0 bases, with 15 bases left between them. The CDR3 runs 18 residues. As DNA, the CDR3 is TGTGCCAGCAGCTTAGATGGGCTTGTTGCAAGCTCCTACAATGAGCAGTTCTTC. As protein: CASSLDGLVASSYNEQFF. Full variable domain (rest looked up from reference TRBV11-2 and TRBJ2-1): EAGVAQSPRYKIIEKRQSVAFWCNPISGHATLYWYQQILGQGPKLLIQFQNNGVVDDSQLPKDRFSAERLKGVDSTLKIQPAKLEDSAVYLCASSLDGLVASSYNEQFFGPGTRLTVL.